This TCR beta chain was sequenced in a study of T cell responses to AZD1222 COVID-19 vaccine. Study details: Some second doses came at about 4 weeks and others at about 12 weeks; these were pooled.

V lost 0 bases and J 1 base, leaving 10 bases between the germline ends. In germline, CDR1 is SGHVS, CDR2 FQNEAQ. CDR3 length: 16 amino acids. Sequencing was performed with immunoSEQ multiplex PCR; in TCRdb, only in-frame clones are kept and a portion is missing. The table shows 150,000 to 160,000 clones, with about nine tenths occurring only once. Study-level results: Clonal diversity may have been underestimated in mostly white British donors. Regions 160-218 and 743-854 dominated among vaccine-associated CD4 TCRs spanning spike. Sampling that yielded the repertoires occurred only after the peak T cell response.

Details on this clone: Its antigen is unidentified.

This clonotype originated in an adult in good health. Specimen: peripheral blood, collected on day 0 of AZD1222 vaccination. This chain links TRBV7-8 with TRBJ2-1, with D maybe TRBD2 (7 bases). The CDR3 DNA reads TGTGCCAGCAGCTTAGCGGGGGGGCTATCCTACAATGAGCAGTTCTTC. This gives the protein CASSLAGGLSYNEQFF.